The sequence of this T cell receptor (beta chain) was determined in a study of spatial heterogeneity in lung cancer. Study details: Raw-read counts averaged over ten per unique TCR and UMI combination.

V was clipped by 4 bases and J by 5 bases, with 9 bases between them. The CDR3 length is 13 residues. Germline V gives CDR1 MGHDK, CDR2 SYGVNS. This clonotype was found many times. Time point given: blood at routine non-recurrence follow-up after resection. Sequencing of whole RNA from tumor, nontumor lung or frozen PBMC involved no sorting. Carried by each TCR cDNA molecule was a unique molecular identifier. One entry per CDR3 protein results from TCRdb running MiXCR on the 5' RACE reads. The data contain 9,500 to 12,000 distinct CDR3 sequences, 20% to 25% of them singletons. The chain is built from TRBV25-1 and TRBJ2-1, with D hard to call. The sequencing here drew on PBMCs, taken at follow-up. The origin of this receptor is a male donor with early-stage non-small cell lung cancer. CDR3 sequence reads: CASSGNSNNEQFF. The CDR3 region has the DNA TGTGCCAGCAGTGGGAACAGCAACAATGAGCAGTTCTTC.